This T cell receptor (beta chain) was documented in a study of blood T cell repertoires in COVID-19. TCRdb keeps only in-frame clones here, not all; method: immunoSEQ multiplex PCR. The table lists around 170,000 clones, roughly 88% of them singletons. The V end was cut by 2 bases, the J end by 2 bases, with 15 bases between. The length of the CDR3 is 16 residues. Germline CDR1 and CDR2: MNHEY and SVGAGI. The receptor was derived from a woman aged 18 to 35 who had recovered from COVID-19. Sequencing used PBMCs or T cells enriched from blood (not recorded which). The V gene is TRBV6-5, the J gene TRBJ1-2, with D possibly TRBD1 on 6 matching bases. The DNA for the CDR3 is TGTGCCAGCAGTTACGCGGGGGGGCCGTTCAACTATGGCTACACCTTC. Encoded protein: CASSYAGGPFNYGYTF.